This TCR beta chain is from a study of blood T cell repertoires in COVID-19. Study-level background: Sites across the United States, Italy and Spain contributed samples from acute and convalescent COVID-19. Sources were T cells, B-cell-depleted T cells, or PBMCs; the material itself was cDNA or gDNA.

The length of the CDR3 is 16 residues. V gave up 4 bases and J gave up 7 bases; unmatched junction bases: 11. Germline V lookup: CDR1 SGHAT, CDR2 FQNNGV. TCRdb keeps only in-frame clones here, not all; method: immunoSEQ multiplex PCR. This sample has about 61,000 clones; about 91% occur once, and the top ten carry roughly 18%. This chain links TRBV11-2 with TRBJ2-1; 9 bases align to TRBD2. This clonotype originated in a woman aged 80 or over with active COVID-19. Sequencing was done on a sample of peripheral blood. In DNA form, the CDR3 reads TGTGCCAGCAGCTCCTTTGGCGGGGGGGAATGGAATGAGCAGTTCTTC. Its translation: CASSSFGGGEWNEQFF.